Listed here is a single T cell receptor (beta chain). This clonotype appeared many times. The antigen this receptor binds is unknown. No much larger clonotype is one base removed from it; base qualities were not supplied. A multiplex PCR system amplified the TCR beta CDR3 region, with a first 10-cycle round using 32 V-gene forward and 13 J-gene reverse primers. The first PCR round was done with a QIAGEN Multiplex PCR Kit, and the primer sequences were filed in Chinese patent CN105087789A. In a second PCR round, Illumina universal primers were added with the Phusion High-Fidelity PCR Kit. Paired-end sequencing of TCR libraries was carried out on the Illumina HiSeq X Ten platform at a read length of 151 bp. The source study handled its data this way. Cutadapt was used to discard reads without multiplex PCR primers, PEAR merged the read pairs, and MiXCR with default settings called the CDR3 regions. Repertoire diversity used Shannon entropy, and clonality was computed as one minus Shannon entropy divided by ln of productive unique sequence count. Clonotypes present at frequencies of at least 0.5% were defined as dominant or high-frequency T-cell clones. TCRdb reran the public reads through fastp at Q25 and MiXCR, keeping productive beta chains. Rows are unified per CDR3 protein, each entry keeping the most common DNA and genes. The V and J calls shown here were made by TCRdb, not taken from the authors' results. A total of about 22,000 distinct CDR3 sequences appear in this sample, 27% of them only once. About 4% of the sample comes from the top ten.

Its CDR3 holds 14 amino acids, cysteine through phenylalanine. This entry keeps only the CDR3 DNA: 42 bases, framed from base 1. Trimming removed 2 bases from V and 5 bases from J, leaving 11 bases between the germline ends. According to the germline V gene, CDR1 reads MNHEY and CDR2 reads SVGEGT. Genomic DNA was extracted from bulk tumor tissue and used as the TCR template, and approximately 600 ng gDNA was amplified per sample. During surgery, multiple biopsies were taken from each primary tumor and placed as far apart as possible within the tumor mass. The study cohort was described as untreated, and the patients were newly diagnosed NSCLC cases having curative surgery. The donors were 15 patients with newly diagnosed non-small cell lung cancer who were having surgery with curative intent. The resected tumor masses were reviewed by two independent pathologists. Only high-quality DNA and RNA samples were carried forward to sequencing.

This sample was included in a study of immune heterogeneity within non-small cell lung tumors (dated by TCRdb to the late 2010s). About the study as a whole: By histology, the tumors included roughly 11 non-squamous carcinomas, a few squamous cell carcinomas and 1 tumor not otherwise specified. Whole-exome sequencing, RNA-seq and TCR beta repertoire sequencing were combined for multiple spatially distinct regions from each NSCLC tumor so that intratumoral immune heterogeneity could be examined. TCR repertoires were analyzed from some 59 tumor loci of approximately 15 patients, whereas transcriptome data were available for only about 46 loci from about a dozen patients. Binding of neoantigens to the HLA alleles of each patient was predicted with netMHCpan-3.0 for mutant peptides of 8 to 11 amino acids.

Study-wide findings and limitations: Individual patients mostly had different high-frequency TCR beta clonotypes. Local T-cell repertoire clonality showed a statistically significant but moderate positive correlation with local tumor mutational burden (R 0.3 to 0.35). Within a patient, identical dominant CDR3B clonotypes were found to recur across loci, yet unique high-frequency clones were also harbored in different tumor locations.

This TCR was recovered from a man in his forties with non-small cell lung cancer. The specimen was lung tumor tissue. The chain was built from TRBV6-2 or TRBV6-3 and TRBJ2-3; a tentative D call is TRBD1 (5 bases match). The nucleotide sequence is given as TGTGCCAGCAGTTACCCAGGGATTGTAGATACGCAGTATTTT. It translates to CASSYPGIVDTQYF.